This TCR beta chain appears in the sequencing data of a study of T cell changes during pregnancy in multiple sclerosis. V lost 1 base and J 5 bases, leaving 6 bases between the germline ends. The CDR3 loop spans 12 amino acids. Germline CDR1 is SNHLY and CDR2 is FYNNEI. Assay: immunoSEQ multiplex PCR; the TCRdb copy retains only in-frame clones and omits some. The repertoire has about 38,000 clones, about 94% of them found once; the top ten carry approximately 0.42%. The specimen comprised CD4+ T cells from peripheral blood mononuclear cells, sampled in the second trimester of pregnancy. V gene TRBV2 combines with J gene TRBJ2-7, with D possibly matching TRBD2 (5 bases). The TCR sequence derives from a female donor with multiple sclerosis, enrolled in a pregnancy study. As DNA, the CDR3 is TGTGCCAGCAGTGAAGAAGCGGACGAGCAGTACTTC. Encoded protein: CASSEEADEQYF. Full variable domain (outside the CDR3, taken from reference TRBV2 and TRBJ2-7): EPEVTQTPSHQVTQMGQEVILRCVPISNHLYFYWYRQILGQKVEFLVSFYNNEISEKSEIFDDQFSVERPDGSNFTLKIRSTKLEDSAMYFCASSEEADEQYFGPGTRLTVT.